The clone carrying this T cell receptor (beta chain) was counted ten times or more. The data were obtained in a study of T-cell reconstitution after alpha-beta-depleted transplantation in children. Germline CDR1 SGDLS, CDR2 YYNGEE. The CDR3 totals 13 residues. Trimming at V came to 4 bases and at J to 8 bases, leaving 6 bases not matched to a gene. TCRbeta library preparation incorporated unique molecular identifiers. A single record per CDR3 protein comes from TCRdb applying MiXCR to the PCR reads. The table shows about 230,000 distinct CDR3 sequences, with approximately 12% occurring only once. This TCR derives from a human donor who donated a stem cell graft to a child with acute lymphoblastic leukemia. This chain joins TRBV9 and TRBJ1-2; 9 positions match TRBD1. Specimen: PBMCs from the stem cell graft donor, collected from the stem cell graft. CDR3: CASSKRTGDGYTF. DNA for the CDR3: TGTGCCAGCAGCAAGCGGACAGGGGACGGCTACACCTTC. The full variable domain, rest sourced from reference TRBV9 and TRBJ1-2, is DSGVTQTPKHLITATGQRVTLRCSPRSGDLSVYWYQQSLDQGLQFLIQYYNGEERAKGNILERFSAQQFPDLHSELNLSSLELGDSALYFCASSKRTGDGYTFGSGTRLTVV.